This T cell receptor (beta chain) was retrieved from a study of blood T cell repertoires in COVID-19. Study background: Specimens from acute and convalescent COVID-19 originated in the United States, Italy and Spain. The analysed material was cDNA or gDNA that came from T cells, B-cell-depleted T cells, or PBMCs.

Original analysis: Reference gene primer amplification in the assay estimated nucleated cell counts. This table comes from immunoSEQ multiplex PCR, and its TCRdb copy is limited to in-frame clones, with some not included. The V and J calls and the clone size are those of that table, but D and trimming were determined from the DNA. This table has more than 150,000 clones, roughly 80% appearing once. CDR3 length: 15 residues. Trimming stripped 2 bases from V and 1 base from J, with 10 bases between. Germline-derived CDR1 and CDR2 are SGHKS and YYEKEE (reference sequence). Seattle-derived patients entered the study during active infection and were followed longitudinally.

The sequenced material came from peripheral blood. The sequence was collected from a woman older than 75 with COVID-19, enrolled during active disease. The V and J genes are TRBV5-5 and TRBJ1-5, with TRBD1 as a possible D gene (6 bases). The CDR3 here is CASSFRGLSNQPQHF. DNA for the CDR3: TGTGCCAGCAGCTTCAGGGGCCTAAGCAATCAGCCCCAGCATTTT.